The 29 T cell receptor beta chains below all came from one sample that was sequenced in a study of vaccination effects on CD4 cells after COVID-19. Expansion with viral peptide pools was applied to antigen-specific CD4+ T cells by the ViraFEST assay prior to sequencing. Researchers isolated CD4+ T cells once roughly ten days of culture had elapsed. What these receptors recognize is not known. This table comes from immunoSEQ multiplex PCR, and its TCRdb copy is limited to in-frame clones, with some not included. The sample holds about 20,000 clones, about 70% seen once. Material: CD4+ T cells from PBMCs cultured with HCoV-229E spike peptides, obtained before COVID-19 vaccination. These receptors were taken from a human donor who received a COVID-19 vaccine.

This clone occurred once. This chain uses TRBV7-2 with TRBJ2-3, with TRBD2 matching over 9 bases. The CDR3 runs 19 residues. Per the germline V gene, CDR1 is SGHTA and CDR2 is FQGNSA. J gave up 1 base and V 3 bases, and 14 bases lay outside the gene matches. In DNA form, the CDR3 reads TGTGCCAGCAGCTTCCCTGACTGGCTAGCGGGGAAACGCACAGATACGCAGTATTTT. Protein: CASSFPDWLAGKRTDTQYF.

This clone was found a few times. The chain is built from TRBV10-1 and TRBJ2-3; the D is unclear. CDR1 is WNHNN, CDR2 SYGVQD, per germline (reference sequence). V was clipped by 0 bases and J by 5 bases, with 9 bases between them. The CDR3 runs 14 residues. CDR3 DNA sequence: TGCGCCAGCAGTGAGTCGAATACGGGAGATACGCAGTATTTT. This translates into CASSESNTGDTQYF.

The chain combines TRBV18 with TRBJ1-2, with TRBD1 as a possible D gene (5 bases). Germline loops: CDR1 KGHSH, CDR2 LQKENI. The CDR3 runs 13 residues. V shed 3 bases and J shed 6 bases, with 11 bases lying between them. The CDR3 DNA follows: TGTGCCAGCTCACCTCGAGGAGGGGATGGCTACACCTTC. This encodes CASSPRGGDGYTF.

The chain uses TRBV2 and TRBJ2-6; D is ambiguous. Germline lookup yields CDR1 SNHLY and CDR2 FYNNEI. This CDR3 contains 14 residues. V gave up 3 bases and J gave up 1 base, with 4 bases separating them. The CDR3 DNA sequence: TGTGCCAGCAGTGATAGGTCTGGGGCCAACGTCCTGACTTTC. Its protein product is CASSDRSGANVLTF.

The chain is built from TRBV12-3 or TRBV12-4 and TRBJ2-1; D remains unclear. This CDR3 has 13 residues. V was trimmed by 3 bases and J by 10 bases, leaving 13 bases between them. This CDR3 is CASSFGPGGEQFF. The CDR3 DNA sequence: TGTGCCAGCAGTTTTGGCCCTGGTGGCGAGCAGTTCTTC.

The rearrangement links TRBV19 to TRBJ1-5; 7 bases match TRBD1. Germline lookup yields CDR1 LNHDA and CDR2 SQIVND (reference sequence). This CDR3 comprises 13 residues. Germline trimming cut 10 bases from V and 3 bases from J; bases unmatched to any gene: 6. The CDR3 loop is CATAGQFNQPQHF. CDR3 bases: TGTGCCACCGCGGGACAGTTCAATCAGCCCCAGCATTTT.

Only a few counts were recorded for this clone. The gene calls are TRBV5-1 and TRBJ1-1; D gene uncertain. Germline V lookup: CDR1 SGHRS, CDR2 YFSETQ. The CDR3 runs 15 residues. The germline V and J ends were trimmed by 4 bases and 1 base, with 14 bases remaining between them. The CDR3 region has the DNA TGCGCCAGCAGCCCCCGGGAGGGAGGGAACACTGAAGCTTTCTTT. It specifies CASSPREGGNTEAFF.

This sequence joins TRBV20-1 and TRBJ1-1; D call uncertain. V dropped 3 bases and J dropped 2 bases, with 7 bases sitting between them. CDR1 is DFQATT, CDR2 SNEGSKA, per germline (reference sequence). This CDR3 is 12 amino acids long. CDR3 nucleotides: TGCAGTGCTAGTATAAGCAACACTGAAGCTTTCTTT. It encodes CSASISNTEAFF.

The J gene is TRBJ2-1, the V gene TRBV19; D possibly corresponds to TRBD2 (5 bases). The V and J ends lost 7 bases and 8 bases respectively, with 12 bases between them. From germline, CDR1 is LNHDA and CDR2 SQIVND (reference sequence). CDR3 length equals 12 residues. The DNA for the CDR3 is TGTGCCAGTACCAACGCGGGCCATGAGCAGTTCTTC. It is translated as CASTNAGHEQFF.

The V and J genes are TRBV21-1 and TRBJ2-1; the D call of TRBD2 is as the table states it, not checked on the DNA. TRBV21-1 is reported as a pseudogene. The CDR3 contains 14 residues. The CDR3 reads CASSKNERGYEQFF. The CDR3 DNA sequence: TGTGCCAGCAGCAAAAACGAGCGGGGGTATGAGCAGTTCTTC.

The chain carries TRBV7-8 and TRBJ2-2; D ambiguous. The germline gives CDR1 SGHVS, CDR2 FQNEAQ. V shed 2 bases and J shed 7 bases, with 8 bases lying between them. The CDR3 has 13 residues. The CDR3 bases are TGTGCCAGCAGCTTACTCAACGTCGGGGAGCTGTTTTTT. Residues: CASSLLNVGELFF.

A word on this clone: An end of the junction differs from the germline gene, which may be a read error. The chain couples TRBV6-4 to TRBJ2-7, with 10 bases lining up with TRBD2. This CDR3 has 12 amino acids. Germline CDR1 and CDR2: MRHNA and SNTAGT. CDR3 region: CASSVGLAPRWF. CDR3 bases: TGTGCCAGCAGTGTGGGACTAGCGCCCCGGTGGTTC.

The CDR3 DNA reads as TGTGCCAGTAGTATTGGCCAGGGGCATGGCTACACCTTC. It yields the protein CASSIGQGHGYTF. V is TRBV19 and J is TRBJ1-2; TRBD1 might be the D (6 bases). Trimming took 3 bases from V and 6 from J, leaving 11 bases between them. From germline, CDR1 is LNHDA and CDR2 SQIVND (reference sequence). The CDR3 loop spans 13 amino acids.

The gene calls are TRBV5-1 and TRBJ2-2; 8 positions match TRBD2. Trimming removed 6 bases from V and 1 base from J; junction bases left unmatched: 5. Germline assignment: CDR1 SGHRS and CDR2 YFSETQ. The CDR3 length is 15 residues. CDR3 in amino acids: CASKVAGGNTGELFF. The CDR3 region has the DNA TGCGCCAGCAAGGTTGCGGGGGGGAACACCGGGGAGCTGTTTTTT.

This clone appeared a few times. The chain recombines TRBV7-6 with TRBJ2-2; 12 bases align to TRBD2. V lost 6 bases, J lost 6 bases, and 8 bases stayed unmatched. CDR3 length: 16 residues. Germline CDR1 is SGHVS and CDR2 is FNYEAQ. Here the CDR3 DNA reads TGTGCCAGCAGACTAATGACTAGCGGGGGAGCCGGGGAGCTGTTTTTT. Its protein is CASRLMTSGGAGELFF. Full variable domain (rest looked up from reference TRBV7-6 and TRBJ2-2): GAGVSQSPRYKVTKRGQDVALRCDPISGHVSLYWYRQALGQGPEFLTYFNYEAQQDKSGLPNDRFSAERPEGSISTLTIQRTEQRDSAMYRCASRLMTSGGAGELFFGEGSRLTVL.

The chain couples TRBV28 to TRBJ2-3, with 8 bases fitting TRBD2. CDR3 length equals 14 residues. V gave up 6 bases and J gave up 5 bases; unmatched junction bases: 7. Germline V gives CDR1 MDHEN, CDR2 SYDVKM. The CDR3: CASRPAGVGDTQYF. The CDR3 region has the DNA TGTGCCAGCAGACCAGCGGGAGTGGGAGATACGCAGTATTTT.

V and J are TRBV27 and TRBJ2-7, with TRBD2 matching over 9 bases. The V and J ends lost 5 bases and 2 bases, in that order; junction bases with no gene match: 7. Germline values: CDR1 MNHEY, CDR2 SMNVEV (reference sequence). The CDR3 spans 15 residues. The CDR3 coding sequence is TGTGCCAGCAGTCCAGCGGGGGGACGAACCTACGAGCAGTACTTC. Protein sequence: CASSPAGGRTYEQYF.

The chain carries TRBV9 and TRBJ2-2; 7 nucleotides match TRBD2. The germline V gene encodes CDR1 SGDLS and CDR2 YYNGEE. The CDR3 is 15 residues long. J was trimmed by 7 bases and V by 0 bases; bases with no gene match: 6. CDR3 protein: CASSVGIAGYGELFF. The CDR3 nucleotides are TGTGCCAGCAGCGTAGGAATAGCGGGTTACGGGGAGCTGTTTTTT.

The rearrangement joins TRBV9 to TRBJ2-7, with 9 nucleotides matching TRBD1. The CDR3 is 16 residues long. V was pared by 4 bases and J by 2 bases, with 10 bases of the junction left unmatched. The germline V gene encodes CDR1 SGDLS and CDR2 YYNGEE. CDR3: CASSPGGQGITYEQYF. The DNA of the CDR3 is TGTGCCAGCAGCCCGGGCGGACAGGGGATTACCTACGAGCAGTACTTC.

V is TRBV14 and J is TRBJ2-3, with D possibly matching TRBD2 (5 bases). CDR1 is SGHDN, CDR2 FVKESK, per germline. The V end was cut by 3 bases, the J end by 9 bases, with 7 bases between. The CDR3 is 11 residues long. The CDR3 loop reads CASSHSVTQYF. CDR3 DNA: TGTGCCAGCAGCCATAGCGTAACGCAGTATTTT.

The rearrangement uses TRBV7-8 and TRBJ1-3; D unclear. Trimming cost V 3 bases and J 4 bases, with 10 bases left between them. Germline CDR1 reads SGHVS; CDR2 reads FQNEAQ. CDR3 length: 14 residues. CDR3 sequence reads: CASSFQEDGNTIYF. CDR3 nucleotide sequence: TGTGCCAGCAGCTTCCAGGAAGACGGAAACACCATATATTTT.

J is TRBJ1-5 and V is TRBV9; 7 bases agree with TRBD1. Germline trimming cut 4 bases from V and 5 bases from J; bases unmatched to any gene: 3. From germline, CDR1 is SGDLS and CDR2 YYNGEE. The CDR3 totals 13 residues. CDR3 sequence (DNA): TGTGCCAGCAGCACAGGGGCCGATCAGCCCCAGCATTTT. This encodes CASSTGADQPQHF. Full variable domain (missing parts from reference TRBV9 and TRBJ1-5): DSGVTQTPKHLITATGQRVTLRCSPRSGDLSVYWYQQSLDQGLQFLIQYYNGEERAKGNILERFSAQQFPDLHSELNLSSLELGDSALYFCASSTGADQPQHFGDGTRLSIL.

V is TRBV21-1 and J is TRBJ2-3; the table's D call, TRBD2, was not checked against the DNA. TRBV21-1 is labeled a pseudogene. The CDR3 extends over 19 amino acids. The CDR3 loop is CASSKASVAGAVWTDTQYF. The CDR3 region has the DNA TGTGCCAGCAGCAAAGCCTCTGTAGCGGGAGCTGTTTGGACAGATACGCAGTATTTT.

V usage is TRBV4-1 and J usage is TRBJ2-3; 8 bases are a match to TRBD2. CDR1 MGHRA and CDR2 YSYEKL come from the germline V gene. This CDR3 has 15 amino acids. V dropped 0 bases and J dropped 4; count of bases not matched to a gene: 3. The CDR3 bases are TGCGCCAGCAGCCAAGACTCCGGGGGGGCAGATACGCAGTATTTT. Residues: CASSQDSGGADTQYF.

The V call is TRBV3-1 (or the pseudogene TRBV3-2), the J call TRBJ2-7; D could derive from TRBD1 or TRBD2 (5 bases each). CDR1 LGHDT and CDR2 YNNKEL come from the germline V gene (reference sequence). V lost 5 bases and J lost 0, with 14 bases in between. There are 15 residues in the CDR3. CDR3 coding DNA: TGTGCCAGCAGCAAATGGGACGGAGACTCCTACGAGCAGTACTTC. Amino acid sequence: CASSKWDGDSYEQYF.

This chain uses TRBV7-9 with TRBJ2-3, with D perhaps matching TRBD1 or TRBD2 (6 bases each). The CDR3 is 16 residues long. The germline CDR1 and CDR2 sequences are SEHNR and FQNEAQ (reference sequence). Deletions cut 5 bases from V and 0 bases from J, with 15 bases between. The CDR3 region is CASSPGAATSTDTQYF. The CDR3 coding sequence is TGTGCCAGCAGCCCGGGGGCAGCGACTAGCACAGATACGCAGTATTTT.

This chain uses TRBV27 with TRBJ1-1; the D is unclear. The CDR3 consists of 13 residues. Trimming stripped 5 bases from V and 11 bases from J, with 18 bases between. Germline assignment: CDR1 MNHEY and CDR2 SMNVEV (reference sequence). The CDR3 loop reads CASSPHYGGDAFF. CDR3 bases: TGTGCCAGCAGTCCCCATTATGGAGGTGATGCTTTCTTT.

This chain links TRBV7-2 with TRBJ2-3, with D possibly TRBD2 on 6 matching bases. The CDR3 runs to 15 residues. The V gene's germline CDR1 is SGHTA and CDR2 FQGNSA. V lost 2 bases and J lost 4, with 13 bases in between. CDR3 sequence: CASSLRSGTSDTQYF. The CDR3, as DNA: TGTGCCAGCAGCTTACGTTCTGGGACTTCAGATACGCAGTATTTT.

This chain connects TRBV19 to TRBJ2-7; D is possibly TRBD2 (5 bases). Germline V gene sequence: CDR1 LNHDA, CDR2 SQIVND (reference sequence). CDR3 length: 15 amino acids. Trimming left V 2 bases short and J 2 bases short, with 13 bases between. The CDR3 bases are TGTGCCAGTAGTATAAGCGGTGAACCTACCTACGAGCAGTACTTC. This gives the protein CASSISGEPTYEQYF.